The T cell receptor beta chain described here comes from a study of T-cell reconstitution after alpha-beta-depleted transplantation in children. Study results and limitations: Newly made T cells mostly supplied T-cell counts and diversity one year after transplant.

This clonotype was counted many times. What it binds is not known. Researchers prepared the TCRbeta library using unique molecular identifiers, the study reports. TCRdb itself ran the PCR reads through MiXCR, one entry per CDR3 protein. The table shows 200,000 to 250,000 distinct CDR3 sequences, with roughly 10% occurring only once. Losses at the gene ends were 0 bases for V and 6 bases for J; bases not matched to a gene: 3. This CDR3 has 14 amino acids. CDR1 is SGHRS, CDR2 YFSETQ, per germline. The rearrangement joins TRBV5-1 to TRBJ1-2, with 9 bases fitting TRBD1. This clonotype originated in a child in the first two years of life with acute myeloid leukemia, due to receive a stem cell transplant. The material sequenced was PBMCs, taken before TCRalphabeta/CD19-depleted stem cell transplant. This CDR3 is CASSLGWTGDGYTF. CDR3 nucleotides: TGCGCCAGCAGCTTGGGTTGGACAGGGGATGGCTACACCTTC.